The entry below gives a single T cell receptor beta chain sequence along with its context. Adults between about 18 and 95 years of age took part from 24 US areas. Participants' reported clinical history set cohort assignment. All recovered Cohort 3 donors got two negative PCRs, got clearance, or saw symptom resolution. The sample is drawn from a study of blood T cell repertoires in COVID-19. Study summary: Nucleic acid was either cDNA or gDNA, and it came from T cells, B-cell-depleted T cells, or PBMCs.

Trimming shortened V by 5 bases and J by 6 bases, and 23 bases separated the two germline ends. CDR3 size: 16 residues. Germline values: CDR1 SGHRS, CDR2 YFSETQ. Clones were read by immunoSEQ multiplex PCR, and TCRdb kept only the in-frame ones, dropping some. This sample has 500,000 or so clones, with about nine tenths found just once. Sequences were obtained from PBMCs or T cells enriched from blood (not recorded which). The receptor was derived from a woman under 30 who had recovered from COVID-19. V and J are TRBV5-1 and TRBJ1-1; TRBD1 might be the D (5 bases). For the CDR3, the DNA is TGCGCCAGCAGTTTTTCCCTGGGGCAGACAACGGCTGAAGCTTTCTTT. Amino acid sequence: CASSFSLGQTTAEAFF.